This entry concerns a single TCR beta chain. Per the original methods: Nucleated cell number was recorded as an estimate derived from reference gene primer amplification. Some clones are missing from TCRdb's copy, which holds only in-frame ones; the method was immunoSEQ multiplex PCR. V, J and clone size were drawn from that table, and D and trimming were deduced from the DNA. Among roughly 230,000 clones listed, 80% to 85% were seen once. These data are taken from a study of blood T cell repertoires in COVID-19. Overall study context: Acute-phase and convalescent COVID-19 samples originated in the United States, Italy and Spain. From T cells, B-cell-depleted T cells, or PBMCs came the material, which was cDNA or gDNA.

This CDR3 region has 13 residues. Germline V gene data show CDR1 as MNHEY and CDR2 as SVGAGI. Between the trimmed V and J ends, which lost 7 bases and 8 bases, there was a span of 12 bases. Sequencing used peripheral blood. This chain joins TRBV6-5 and TRBJ1-6; D uncertain. The source is a man aged 50 to 60 with active or convalescent COVID-19. Written as DNA, the CDR3 is TGTGCCAGCATCAGAGGGTCGGATTCACCCCTCCACTTT. Residues: CASIRGSDSPLHF.